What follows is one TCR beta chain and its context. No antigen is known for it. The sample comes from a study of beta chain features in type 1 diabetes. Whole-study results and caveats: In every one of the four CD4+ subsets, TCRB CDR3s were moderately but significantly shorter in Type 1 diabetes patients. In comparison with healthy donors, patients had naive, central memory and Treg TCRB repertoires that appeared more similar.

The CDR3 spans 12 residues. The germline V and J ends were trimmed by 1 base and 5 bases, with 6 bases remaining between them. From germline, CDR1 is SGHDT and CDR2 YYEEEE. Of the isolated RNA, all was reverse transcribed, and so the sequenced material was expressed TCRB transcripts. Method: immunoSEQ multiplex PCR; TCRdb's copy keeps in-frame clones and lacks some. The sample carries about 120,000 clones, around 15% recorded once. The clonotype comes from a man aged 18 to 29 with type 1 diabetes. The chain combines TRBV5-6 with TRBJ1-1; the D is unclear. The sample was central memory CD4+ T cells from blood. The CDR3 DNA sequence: TGTGCCAGCAGCTTGCAGGAGACTGAAGCTTTCTTT. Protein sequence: CASSLQETEAFF.